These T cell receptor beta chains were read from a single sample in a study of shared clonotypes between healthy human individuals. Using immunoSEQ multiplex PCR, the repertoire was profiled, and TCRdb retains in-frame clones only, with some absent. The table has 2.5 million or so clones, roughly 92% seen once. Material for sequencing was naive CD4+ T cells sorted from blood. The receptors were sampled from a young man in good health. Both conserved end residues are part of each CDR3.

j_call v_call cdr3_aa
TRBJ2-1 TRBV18 CASSPRSGINNEQFF
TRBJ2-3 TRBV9 CASSVGASGGADTQYF
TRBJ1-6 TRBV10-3 CAGRTDDNSPLHF
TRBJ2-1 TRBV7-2 CASSFSGYSYNEQFF
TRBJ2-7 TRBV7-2 CASSFGRPYEQYF
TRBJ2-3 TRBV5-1 CASSLGPVWYF
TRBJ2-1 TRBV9 CASSPTLAGGEQFF
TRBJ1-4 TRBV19 CASQMTGGAKKLFF
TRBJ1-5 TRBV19 CASNTYSNQPQHF
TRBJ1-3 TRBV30 CAWNQDRSSGNTIYF
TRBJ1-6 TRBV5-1 CASSLGGQGNSPLHF
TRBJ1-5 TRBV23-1 CASSPMLHNQPQHF
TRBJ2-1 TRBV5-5 CASSRERGLAGDYNEQFF
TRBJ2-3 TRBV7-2 CASSIWGAGADTQYF
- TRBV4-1 CASRQTGQSYEQYF
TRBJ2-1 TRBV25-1 CASSESLSPSGSYNEQFF
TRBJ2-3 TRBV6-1 CASSEGLVADTQYF
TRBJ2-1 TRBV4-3 CASSQGGTSGNEQFF
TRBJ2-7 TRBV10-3 CAISGTNKNSYEQYF
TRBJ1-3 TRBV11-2 CAEQGSGNTIYF
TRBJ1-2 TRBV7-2 CASSPSAGTPPNYGYTF
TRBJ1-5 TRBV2 CASSMTGTSNQPQHF
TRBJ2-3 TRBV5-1 CASLQGDTDTQYF
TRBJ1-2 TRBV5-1 CASSSGGQGGWGYTF
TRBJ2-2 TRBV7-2 CASSSRTSGSFGGELFF
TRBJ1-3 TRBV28 CASSLTHSGNTIYF
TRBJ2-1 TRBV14 CASSQEAFLGEQFF
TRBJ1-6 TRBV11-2 CASSANSPLHF
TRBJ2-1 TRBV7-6 CASSLGTSSVEQFF
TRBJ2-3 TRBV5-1 CASSLSTDTQYF
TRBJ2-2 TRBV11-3 CASSLFDTGELFF
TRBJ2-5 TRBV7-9 CASSLLRAGQETQYF
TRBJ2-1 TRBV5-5 CASSGEVNLSRQFF
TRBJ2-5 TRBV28 CATRTSGGWETQYF
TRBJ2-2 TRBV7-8 CASSSWGDRGGAGELFF
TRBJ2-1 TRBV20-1 CSARGLGEQFF
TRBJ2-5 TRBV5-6 CASRKILSAQETQYF
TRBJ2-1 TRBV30 CAWSISGGRGLYNEQFF
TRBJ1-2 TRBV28 CASSLSGTGVVGGYTF
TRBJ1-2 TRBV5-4 CASSVRENYGYTF
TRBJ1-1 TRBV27 CASSPRGGLNTEAFF
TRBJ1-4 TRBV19 CASSILLAGSSEKLFF
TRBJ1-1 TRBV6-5 CASTRTAWDTEAFF
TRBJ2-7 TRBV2 CASNLWDRAYEQYF
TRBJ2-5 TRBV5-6 CASSYRTGGVQETQYF
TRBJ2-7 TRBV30 CAWTGSYEQYF
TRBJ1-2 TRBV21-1 CASSKVCVILGYTF